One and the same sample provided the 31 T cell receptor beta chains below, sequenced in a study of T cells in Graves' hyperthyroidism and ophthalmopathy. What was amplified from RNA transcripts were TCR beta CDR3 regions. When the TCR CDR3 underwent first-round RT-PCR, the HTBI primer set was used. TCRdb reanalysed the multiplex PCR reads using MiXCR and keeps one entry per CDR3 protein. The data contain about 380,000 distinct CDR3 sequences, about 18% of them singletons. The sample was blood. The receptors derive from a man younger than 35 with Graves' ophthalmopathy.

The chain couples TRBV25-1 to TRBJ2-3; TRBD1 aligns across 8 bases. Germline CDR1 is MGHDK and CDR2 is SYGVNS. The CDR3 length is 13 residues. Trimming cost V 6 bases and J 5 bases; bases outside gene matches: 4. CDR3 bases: TGTGCCAGCAGCCAGGGGGCAGAAGATACGCAGTATTTT. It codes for CASSQGAEDTQYF.

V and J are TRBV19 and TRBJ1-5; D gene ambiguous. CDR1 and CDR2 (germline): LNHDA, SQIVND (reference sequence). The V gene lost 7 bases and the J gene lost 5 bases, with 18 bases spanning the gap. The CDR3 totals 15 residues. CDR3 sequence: CASKGGFPLDQPQHF. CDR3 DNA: TGTGCCAGTAAGGGCGGATTTCCTTTGGATCAGCCCCAGCATTTT.

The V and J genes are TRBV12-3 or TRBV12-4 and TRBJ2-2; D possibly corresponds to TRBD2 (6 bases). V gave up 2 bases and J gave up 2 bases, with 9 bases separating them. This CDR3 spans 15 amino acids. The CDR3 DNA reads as TGTGCCAGCAGTTTAACCGGGGGTAACACCGGGGAGCTGTTTTTT. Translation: CASSLTGGNTGELFF.

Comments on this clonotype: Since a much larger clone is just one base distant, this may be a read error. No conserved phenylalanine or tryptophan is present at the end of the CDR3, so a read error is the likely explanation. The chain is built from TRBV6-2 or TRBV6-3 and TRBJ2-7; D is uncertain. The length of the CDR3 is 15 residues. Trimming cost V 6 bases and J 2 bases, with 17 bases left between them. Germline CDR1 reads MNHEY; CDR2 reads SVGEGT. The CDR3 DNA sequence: TGTGCCAGCAGACCGTTTAAGGTCACTACCTACGAGCAGTACCTC. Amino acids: CASRPFKVTTYEQYL.

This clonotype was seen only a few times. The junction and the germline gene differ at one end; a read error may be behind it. The CDR3 is CASSWTSGEYSEQFF. In DNA, the CDR3 is TGTGCCAGCAGCTGGACTAGCGGGGAGTACAGTGAGCAGTTCTTC. The rearrangement uses TRBV5-5 and TRBJ2-1, with TRBD2 identical over 12 bases. This CDR3 is built from 15 residues. From germline, CDR1 is SGHKS and CDR2 YYEKEE (reference sequence).

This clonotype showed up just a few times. Here the CDR3 DNA reads TGTGCCAGCAGCCTCATCACAGACACTGAAGCTTTCTTT. It is translated as CASSLITDTEAFF. The rearrangement uses TRBV5-8 and TRBJ1-1; D is ambiguous. The CDR3 contains 13 residues. Germline CDR1 and CDR2: SGHTS and YDEGEE. V was pared by 4 bases and J by 3 bases, with 10 bases between.

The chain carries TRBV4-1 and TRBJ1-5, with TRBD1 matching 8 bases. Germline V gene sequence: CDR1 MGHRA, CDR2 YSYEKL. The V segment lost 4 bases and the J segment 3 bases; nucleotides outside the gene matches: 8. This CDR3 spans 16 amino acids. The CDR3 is CASSLQGTGANQPQHF. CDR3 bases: TGCGCCAGCAGCCTCCAAGGGACAGGCGCCAATCAGCCCCAGCATTTT.

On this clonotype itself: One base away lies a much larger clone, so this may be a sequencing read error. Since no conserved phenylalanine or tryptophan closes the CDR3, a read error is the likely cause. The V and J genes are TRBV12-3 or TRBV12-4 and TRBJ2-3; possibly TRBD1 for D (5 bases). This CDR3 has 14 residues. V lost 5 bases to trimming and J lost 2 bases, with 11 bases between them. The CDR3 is CASSRTTATDTQYL. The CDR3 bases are TGTGCCAGCAGTCGGACAACGGCCACAGATACGCAGTATCTT.

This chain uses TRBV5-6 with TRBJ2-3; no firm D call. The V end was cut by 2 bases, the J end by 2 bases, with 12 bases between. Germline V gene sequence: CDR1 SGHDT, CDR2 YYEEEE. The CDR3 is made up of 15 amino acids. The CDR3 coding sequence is TGTGCCAGCAGCTTAAACCTAGGGATCACAGATACGCAGTATTTT. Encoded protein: CASSLNLGITDTQYF.

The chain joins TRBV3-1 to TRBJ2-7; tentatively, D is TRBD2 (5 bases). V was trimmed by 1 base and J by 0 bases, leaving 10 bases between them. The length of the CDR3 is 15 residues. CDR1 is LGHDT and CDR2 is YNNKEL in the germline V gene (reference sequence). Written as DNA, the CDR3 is TGTGCCAGCAGCCAAGCTCCGGGAAACTCCTACGAGCAGTACTTC. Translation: CASSQAPGNSYEQYF.

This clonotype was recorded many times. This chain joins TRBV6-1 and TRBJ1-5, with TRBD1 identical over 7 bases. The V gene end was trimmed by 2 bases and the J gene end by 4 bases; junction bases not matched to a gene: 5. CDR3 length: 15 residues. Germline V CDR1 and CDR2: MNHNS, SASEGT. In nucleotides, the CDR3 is TGTGCCAGCAGTGAACGCCCACAGGGGAATCAGCCCCAGCATTTT. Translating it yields CASSERPQGNQPQHF.

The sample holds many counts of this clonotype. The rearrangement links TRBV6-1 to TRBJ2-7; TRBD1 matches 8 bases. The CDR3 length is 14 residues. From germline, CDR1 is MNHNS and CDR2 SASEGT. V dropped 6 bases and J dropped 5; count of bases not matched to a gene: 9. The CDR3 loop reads CASSGLTGVDEQYF. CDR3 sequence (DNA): TGTGCCAGCAGCGGCCTGACAGGGGTCGACGAGCAGTACTTC.

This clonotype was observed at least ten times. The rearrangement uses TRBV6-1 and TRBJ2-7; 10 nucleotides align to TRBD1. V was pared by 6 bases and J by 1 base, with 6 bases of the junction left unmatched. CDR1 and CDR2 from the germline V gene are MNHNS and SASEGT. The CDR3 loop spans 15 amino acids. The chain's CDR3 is CASSSVGQGSYEQYF. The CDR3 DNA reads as TGTGCCAGCAGCTCCGTGGGACAGGGGTCCTACGAGCAGTACTTC.

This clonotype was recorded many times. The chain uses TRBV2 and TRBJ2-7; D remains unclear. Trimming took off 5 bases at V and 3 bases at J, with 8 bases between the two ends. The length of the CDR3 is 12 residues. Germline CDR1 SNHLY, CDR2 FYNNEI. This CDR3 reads CASSYTDYEQYF. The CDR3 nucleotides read TGTGCCAGCAGTTACACCGACTACGAGCAGTACTTC.

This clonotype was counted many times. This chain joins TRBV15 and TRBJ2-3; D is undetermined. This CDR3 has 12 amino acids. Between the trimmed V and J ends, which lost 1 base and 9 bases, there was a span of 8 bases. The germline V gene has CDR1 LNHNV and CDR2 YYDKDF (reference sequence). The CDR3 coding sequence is TGTGCCACCAGCAGAGCCCCACCGACGCAGTATTTT. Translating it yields CATSRAPPTQYF.

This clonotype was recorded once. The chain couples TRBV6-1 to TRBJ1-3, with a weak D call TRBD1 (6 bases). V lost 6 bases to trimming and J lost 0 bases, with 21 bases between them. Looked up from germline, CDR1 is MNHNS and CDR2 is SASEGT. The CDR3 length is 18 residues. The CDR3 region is CASSRLEGGSPSGNTIYF. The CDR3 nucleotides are TGTGCCAGCAGCAGATTAGAGGGGGGTAGTCCCTCTGGAAACACCATATATTTT.

The CDR3 coding sequence is TGTGCCAGCAGACAAGCGGGGGGATCCTCCTACGAGCAGTACTTC. This codes for CASRQAGGSSYEQYF. The chain recombines TRBV6-2 or TRBV6-3 with TRBJ2-7; 9 bases align to TRBD2. Losses at the gene ends were 6 bases for V and 0 bases for J; bases not matched to a gene: 6. The length of the CDR3 is 15 residues. The germline gives CDR1 MNHEY, CDR2 SVGEGT.

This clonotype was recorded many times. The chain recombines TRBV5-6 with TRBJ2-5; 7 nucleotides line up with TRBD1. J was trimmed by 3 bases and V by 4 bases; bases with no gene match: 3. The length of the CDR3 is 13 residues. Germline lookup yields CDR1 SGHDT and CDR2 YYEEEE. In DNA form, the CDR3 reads TGTGCCAGCAGCCGAACAGGGGAAGAGACCCAGTACTTC. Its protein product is CASSRTGEETQYF.

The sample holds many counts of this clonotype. The CDR3 nucleotides read TGTGCCAGCAGCCCCCCACAGGGGACGGCCCAAGAGACCCAGTACTTC. Its protein product is CASSPPQGTAQETQYF. V is TRBV11-2 and J is TRBJ2-5; 7 bases line up with TRBD1. Germline V lookup: CDR1 SGHAT, CDR2 FQNNGV. V lost 5 bases, J lost 1 base, and 10 bases stayed unmatched. The CDR3 sequence is 16 residues long.

The CDR3 protein is CASSPTPGEKLFF. As DNA, the CDR3 is TGCGCCAGCAGCCCCACCCCGGGTGAAAAACTGTTTTTT. This chain uses TRBV5-1 with TRBJ1-4; D unclear. V was clipped by 4 bases and J by 7 bases, with 11 bases between them. Germline V gene lookup returns CDR1 SGHRS and CDR2 YFSETQ. The CDR3 loop spans 13 amino acids.

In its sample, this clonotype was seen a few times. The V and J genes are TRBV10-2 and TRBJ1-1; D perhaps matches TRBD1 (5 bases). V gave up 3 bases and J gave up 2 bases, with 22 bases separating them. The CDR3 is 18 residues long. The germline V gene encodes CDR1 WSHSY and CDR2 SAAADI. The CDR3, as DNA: TGCGCCAGCAGTGATTATGGTAAGGCTGGGGGAGGCAACACTGAAGCTTTCTTT. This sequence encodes CASSDYGKAGGGNTEAFF.

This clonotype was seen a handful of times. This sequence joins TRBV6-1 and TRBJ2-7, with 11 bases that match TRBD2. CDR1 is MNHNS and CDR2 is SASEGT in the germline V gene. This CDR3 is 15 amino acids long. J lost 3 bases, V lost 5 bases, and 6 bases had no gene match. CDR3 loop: CASSYASGGFYEQYF. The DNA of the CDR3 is TGTGCCAGCAGTTACGCTAGCGGGGGGTTCTACGAGCAGTACTTC.

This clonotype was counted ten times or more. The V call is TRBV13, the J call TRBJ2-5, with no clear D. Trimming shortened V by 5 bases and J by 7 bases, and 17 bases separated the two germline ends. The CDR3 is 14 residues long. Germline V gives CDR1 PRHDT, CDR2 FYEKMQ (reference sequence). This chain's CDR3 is CASSPPGHWRTQYF. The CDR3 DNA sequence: TGTGCCAGCAGCCCGCCTGGGCATTGGAGGACCCAGTACTTC. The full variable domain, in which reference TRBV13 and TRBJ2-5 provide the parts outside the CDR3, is AAGVIQSPRHLIKEKRETATLKCYPIPRHDTVYWYQQGPGQDPQFLISFYEKMQSDKGSIPDRFSAQQFSDYHSELNMSSLELGDSALYFCASSPPGHWRTQYFGPGTRLLVL.

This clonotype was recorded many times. The CDR3 reads CASVEDTSTDTQYF. The CDR3 nucleotides are TGCGCCAGCGTGGAGGACACAAGCACAGATACGCAGTATTTT. The V and J genes are TRBV5-1 and TRBJ2-3; either TRBD1 or TRBD2 may supply D (5 bases each). The CDR3 covers 14 residues. CDR1 is SGHRS, CDR2 YFSETQ, per germline. V lost 7 bases, J lost 0 bases, and 12 bases lay in between.

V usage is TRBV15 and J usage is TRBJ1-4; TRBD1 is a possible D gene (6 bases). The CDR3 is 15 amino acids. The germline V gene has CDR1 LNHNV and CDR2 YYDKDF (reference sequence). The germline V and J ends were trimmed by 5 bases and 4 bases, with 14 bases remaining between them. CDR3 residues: CATSGQTGNNEKLFF. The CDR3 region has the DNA TGTGCCACCAGCGGACAGACAGGCAATAATGAAAAACTGTTTTTT.

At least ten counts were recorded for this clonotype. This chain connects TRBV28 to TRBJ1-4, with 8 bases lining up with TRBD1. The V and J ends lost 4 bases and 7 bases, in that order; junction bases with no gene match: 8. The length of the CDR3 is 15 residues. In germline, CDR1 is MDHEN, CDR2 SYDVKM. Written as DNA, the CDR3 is TGTGCCAGCAGTTCTGGCAGGGGGCTGAGTGAAAAACTGTTTTTT. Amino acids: CASSSGRGLSEKLFF.

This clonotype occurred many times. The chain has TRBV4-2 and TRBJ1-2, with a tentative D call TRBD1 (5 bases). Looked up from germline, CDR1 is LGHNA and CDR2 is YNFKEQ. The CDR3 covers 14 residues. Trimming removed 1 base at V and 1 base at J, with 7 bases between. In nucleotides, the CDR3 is TGTGCCAGCAGCCAAGTCGGGGGTAACTATGGCTACACCTTC. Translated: CASSQVGGNYGYTF.

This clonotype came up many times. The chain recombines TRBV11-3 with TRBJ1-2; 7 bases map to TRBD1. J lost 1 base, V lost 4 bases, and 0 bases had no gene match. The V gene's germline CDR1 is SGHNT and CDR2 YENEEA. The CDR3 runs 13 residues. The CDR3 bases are TGTGCCAGCAGCTCAGGGGGTAACTATGGCTACACCTTC. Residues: CASSSGGNYGYTF.

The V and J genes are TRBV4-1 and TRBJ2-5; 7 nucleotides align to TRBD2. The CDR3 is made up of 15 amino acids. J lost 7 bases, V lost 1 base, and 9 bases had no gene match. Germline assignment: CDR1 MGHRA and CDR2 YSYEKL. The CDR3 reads CASSQAPIASGTQYF. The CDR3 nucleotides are TGCGCCAGCAGCCAAGCCCCCATAGCTAGCGGGACCCAGTACTTC.

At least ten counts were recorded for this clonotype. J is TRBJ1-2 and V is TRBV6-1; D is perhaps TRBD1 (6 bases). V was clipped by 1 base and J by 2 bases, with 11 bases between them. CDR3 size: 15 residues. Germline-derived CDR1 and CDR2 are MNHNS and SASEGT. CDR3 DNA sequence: TGTGCCAGCAGTGAAGAATGGCAGGGGAACTATGGCTACACCTTC. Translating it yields CASSEEWQGNYGYTF.

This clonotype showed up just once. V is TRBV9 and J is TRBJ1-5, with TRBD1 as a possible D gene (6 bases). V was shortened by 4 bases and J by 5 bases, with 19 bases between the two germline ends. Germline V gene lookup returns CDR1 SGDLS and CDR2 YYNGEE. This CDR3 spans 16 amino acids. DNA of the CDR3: TGTGCCAGCAGCCCCGTAGGGGGTAGGGCGGATCAGCCCCAGCATTTT. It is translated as CASSPVGGRADQPQHF.